Below are 5 T cell receptor beta chains sequenced from a single sample in a study of blood T cell repertoires in COVID-19. Sequencing used immunoSEQ multiplex PCR; TCRdb keeps in-frame clones, though not all of them. The sample includes around 200,000 clones, about 83% of them seen just once. The sequencing input was peripheral blood. The origin of the receptors is a woman aged 25 to 39 with COVID-19, enrolled during active disease.

The J gene is TRBJ2-3, the V gene TRBV24-1; perhaps TRBD1 as D (5 bases). The CDR3 runs to 15 residues. Germline V gene data show CDR1 as KGHDR and CDR2 as SFDVKD. Trimming removed 3 bases from V and 1 base from J, with 10 bases in between. The CDR3, as DNA: TGTGCCACCAGTGATGGGGCCGACGGCACAGATACGCAGTATTTT. This gives the protein CATSDGADGTDTQYF.

CDR3 in amino acids: CASSIRPPRQGARGNTIYF. CDR3 in DNA: TGTGCCAGTAGTATAAGGCCCCCCCGACAGGGGGCACGGGGAAACACCATATATTTT. This chain uses TRBV19 with TRBJ1-3; 10 bases agree with TRBD1. The germline V gene has CDR1 LNHDA and CDR2 SQIVND (reference sequence). The CDR3 spans 19 residues. Trimming removed 2 bases from V and 4 bases from J; junction bases left unmatched: 14.

The V call is TRBV12-5, the J call TRBJ2-7; D is undetermined. The germline V and J ends were trimmed by 1 base and 0 bases, with 4 bases remaining between them. The CDR3 length is 13 residues. Germline CDR1 LGHNT, CDR2 FRNRAP. CDR3 in DNA: TGTGCTAGTGGTTTGGCCTTCTCCTACGAGCAGTACTTC. Translating gives CASGLAFSYEQYF.

The J gene is TRBJ2-3, the V gene TRBV4-3; 13 bases agree with TRBD2. The CDR3 extends over 17 amino acids. Germline V CDR1 and CDR2: LGHNA, YSLEER. Trimming removed 6 bases from V and 6 bases from J; junction bases left unmatched: 12. The CDR3 here is CASSPGLAGALADTQYF. DNA for the CDR3: TGCGCCAGCAGTCCTGGACTAGCGGGGGCCTTGGCGGATACGCAGTATTTT.

This clone has only one observation. The gene calls are TRBV6-1 and TRBJ1-3, with no clear D. CDR1 and CDR2 from the germline V gene are MNHNS and SASEGT. This CDR3 has 16 residues. Trimming left V 3 bases short and J 0 bases short, with 12 bases between. CDR3 in amino acids: CASSDRQLNSGNTIYF. Written as DNA, the CDR3 is TGTGCCAGCAGTGATAGACAATTAAACTCTGGAAACACCATATATTTT.